This T cell receptor (beta chain) was sequenced during a study of cytomegalovirus exposure and HLA in healthy donors. Whole-study results and caveats: The classifier reportedly diagnosed cytomegalovirus status with high sensitivity and specificity. Researchers catalogued roughly 170 TCR beta chains as cytomegalovirus-associated. Among TCR sequences, most were rare, though some public TCRs appeared in many donors.

This clone came up once. The antigen is unknown. V lost 1 base, J lost 4 bases, and 5 bases lay in between. Germline loops: CDR1 SGHTA, CDR2 FQGTGA. There are 13 residues in the CDR3. Profiling relied on immunoSEQ multiplex PCR, and the TCRdb table lists in-frame clones only, not all of them. The sample consists of 50,000 to 80,000 clones, roughly 89% of them appearing once. The clonotype comes from a woman between 18 and 30 years old in good health and CMV-seronegative. This sequence joins TRBV7-3 and TRBJ2-1; D is undetermined. The specimen sequenced was PBMCs. CDR3 in DNA: TGTGCCAGCAGCTTAAACATTTACAATGAGCAGTTCTTC. Residues: CASSLNIYNEQFF.